These T cell receptor beta chains were read from a single sample in a study of metastatic and nonmetastatic thyroid tumors. TCRdb recomputed clones from the PCR reads via MiXCR. The sample yields roughly 81,000 clones, roughly 8.6% seen once. The sequenced material came from blood. The receptor set was obtained from a female donor with papillary thyroid cancer or a benign thyroid nodule (not recorded which). Some clones in this sample may be carry-over from other donors' samples. The CDR3 runs from the conserved cysteine through the conserved F or W.

j_call,v_call,cdr3_aa
TRBJ1-1,TRBV5-5,CASSLIWSAGTEAFF
TRBJ2-2,TRBV12-3/TRBV12-4,CASSPGRTLTGGLFF
TRBJ1-1,TRBV5-1,CASRLGDTEAFF
TRBJ1-3,TRBV9,CASSVEVDTIYF
TRBJ2-2,TRBV7-2,CASSLRDSYTGELFF
TRBJ1-2,TRBV6-1,CASSEATGINYGYTF
TRBJ2-2,TRBV15,CATSPTEGENTGELFF
TRBJ1-1,TRBV27,CASSKGAVMNTEAFF
TRBJ2-2,TRBV4-1,CASSQGVLRRDTNTGELFF
TRBJ1-4,TRBV6-5,CASSYVTGGGSKLFF
TRBJ2-7,TRBV5-1,CASREGPGTSPYEQYF
TRBJ2-7,TRBV11-1,CASSPRRQGPHSYEQYF
TRBJ2-7,TRBV15,CATSRDRGTAYEQYF
TRBJ2-3,TRBV12-3/TRBV12-4,CASGGLAGGRDTQYF
TRBJ1-4,TRBV7-9,CASSSKVDRGREKLFF
TRBJ1-6,TRBV6-1,CASSSGWTGVSSPLHF
TRBJ2-3,TRBV2,CASSGGGSTDTQYF
TRBJ2-2,TRBV6-1,CASRRGTGSTGELFF
TRBJ2-3,TRBV10-3,CAISESELAGGRTDTQYF
TRBJ1-2,TRBV12-5,CASAYLPHKDYGYTF
TRBJ1-5,TRBV20-1,CSARGEGAGSNQPQHF
TRBJ2-2,TRBV11-3,CASSLGETGELFF
TRBJ2-7,TRBV28,CASSLAYYEQYF
TRBJ2-2,TRBV11-2,CASSLLQGITGELFF
TRBJ2-7,TRBV7-9,CASSRTGVEQYF
TRBJ2-4,TRBV12-3/TRBV12-4,CASSLRQNLAKNIQYF
TRBJ2-1,TRBV20-1,CSAVSGGRNEQFF
TRBJ2-7,TRBV4-2,CASSPAGTSSYEQYF
TRBJ2-3,TRBV7-2,CASSGLAWGTDTQYF
TRBJ2-5,TRBV9,CASSVVGQGQETQYF
TRBJ2-5,TRBV9,CASSVGGRGPAQAQYF
TRBJ2-5,TRBV18,CASSPGHFQETQYF
TRBJ1-1,TRBV18,CASSPTSGQANTEAFF
TRBJ1-2,TRBV12-3/TRBV12-4,CASSPRTGNYGYTF
TRBJ2-3,TRBV18,CASSSGLAGGKSTDTQYF
TRBJ1-1,TRBV5-1,CASSLQQNTEAFF
TRBJ2-4,TRBV4-1,CASSQDPNRNIQYF
TRBJ2-7,TRBV6-1,CASSVASAYEQYF
TRBJ1-6,TRBV7-6,CASSPTTGGSSYNSPLHF
TRBJ2-3,TRBV6-4,CASSAASGGTDTQYF
TRBJ1-2,TRBV30,CAWSVRYDYGYTF
TRBJ2-1,TRBV19,CASSMGNPGSYNEQFF
TRBJ2-3,TRBV29-1,CSTAGGADTQYF
TRBJ1-4,TRBV2,CASSGTEGFEKLFF
TRBJ2-7,TRBV7-9,CASSLGLRGHYEQYF
TRBJ2-5,TRBV7-2,CASSLGQAAQETQYF
TRBJ2-7,TRBV20-1,CSARVGQGSSYEQYF
TRBJ2-5,TRBV20-1,CSANAHLKETQYF
TRBJ2-1,TRBV9,CASSVGGSGYNEQFF
TRBJ1-1,TRBV4-1,CASSQDQAEAFF
TRBJ2-6,TRBV18,CASSPQGAGANVLTF
TRBJ2-1,TRBV6-2/TRBV6-3,CASSHSTWTSGGAYNEQFF
TRBJ2-7,TRBV5-6,CASSSTAAGGYEQYF
TRBJ2-4,TRBV15,CATSEIRSTGVGNIQYF
TRBJ2-7,TRBV2,CASEGQISYEQYF
TRBJ2-7,TRBV5-1,CASSLARTSGGHYEQYF
TRBJ2-2,TRBV6-1,CASSRGEVGGELFF